Given below is one TCR beta chain in context. Its target is not known. The sample is drawn from a study of T-cell memory formation after mild COVID-19. Study summary: TCR clusters showed largely donor specificity.

Constant-segment-primed 5'RACE gave TCR alpha and TCR beta cDNA libraries with sample barcodes and UMIs. Using its own MiXCR run on the 5' RACE reads, TCRdb lists one record per CDR3 protein. The table shows approximately 240,000 distinct CDR3 sequences, with about a sixth occurring only once. This CDR3 is built from 16 residues. V lost 0 bases and J 0 bases, leaving 10 bases between the germline ends. Germline V gives CDR1 SGHRS, CDR2 YFSETQ. General study results and limits: Certain responding clones were present in pre-infection memory, suggesting participation of cross-reactive memory.

The chain is built from TRBV5-1 and TRBJ1-3; D is unresolved. The source is a man between 18 and 35 years old who had mild COVID-19 (a few samples of this study predate the infection). Cell type and time point are not known. The sequenced sample consisted of PBMCs or a T cell subset sorted from them (not recorded which). The CDR3 DNA follows: TGCGCCAGCAGCTTGGCCGGTGAGCCCTCTGGAAACACCATATATTTT. This sequence encodes CASSLAGEPSGNTIYF.